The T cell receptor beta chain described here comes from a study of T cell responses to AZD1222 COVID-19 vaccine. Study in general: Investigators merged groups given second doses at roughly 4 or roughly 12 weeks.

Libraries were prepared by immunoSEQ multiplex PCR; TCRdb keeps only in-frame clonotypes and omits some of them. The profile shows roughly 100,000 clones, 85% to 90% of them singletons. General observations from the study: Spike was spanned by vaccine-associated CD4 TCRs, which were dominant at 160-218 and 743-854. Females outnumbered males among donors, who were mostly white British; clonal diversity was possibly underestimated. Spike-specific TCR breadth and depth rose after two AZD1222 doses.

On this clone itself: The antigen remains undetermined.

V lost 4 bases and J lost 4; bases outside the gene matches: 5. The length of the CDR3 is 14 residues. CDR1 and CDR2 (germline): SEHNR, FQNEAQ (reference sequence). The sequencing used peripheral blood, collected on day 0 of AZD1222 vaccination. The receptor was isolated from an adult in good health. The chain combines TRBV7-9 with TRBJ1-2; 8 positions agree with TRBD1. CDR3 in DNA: TGTGCCAGCAGCTATCAGGGGGCGGCCTATGGCTACACCTTC. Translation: CASSYQGAAYGYTF.